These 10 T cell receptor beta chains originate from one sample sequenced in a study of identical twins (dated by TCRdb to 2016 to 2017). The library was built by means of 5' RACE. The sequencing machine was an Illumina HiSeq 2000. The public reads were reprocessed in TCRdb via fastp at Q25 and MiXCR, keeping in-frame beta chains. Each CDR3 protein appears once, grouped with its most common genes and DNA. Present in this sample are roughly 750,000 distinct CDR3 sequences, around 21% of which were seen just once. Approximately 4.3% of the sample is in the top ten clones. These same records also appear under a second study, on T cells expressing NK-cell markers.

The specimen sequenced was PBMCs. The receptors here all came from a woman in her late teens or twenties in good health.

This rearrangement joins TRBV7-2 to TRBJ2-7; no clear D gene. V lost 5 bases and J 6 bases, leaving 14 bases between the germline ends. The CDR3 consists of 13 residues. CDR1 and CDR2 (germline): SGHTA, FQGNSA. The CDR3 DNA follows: TGTGCCAGCAGCCATCTCTCCGGGCGCGAGCAGTACTTC. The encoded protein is CASSHLSGREQYF.

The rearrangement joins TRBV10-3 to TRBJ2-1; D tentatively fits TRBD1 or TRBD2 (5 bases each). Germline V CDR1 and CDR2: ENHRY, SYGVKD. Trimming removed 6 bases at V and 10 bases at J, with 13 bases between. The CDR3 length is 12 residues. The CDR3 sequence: CAIRGELGEQFF. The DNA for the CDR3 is TGTGCCATCAGGGGGGAGTTGGGCGAGCAGTTCTTC.

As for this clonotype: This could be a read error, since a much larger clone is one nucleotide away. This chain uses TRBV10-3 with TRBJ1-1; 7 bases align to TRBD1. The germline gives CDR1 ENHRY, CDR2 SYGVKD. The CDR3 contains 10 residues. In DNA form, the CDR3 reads TGTGACATCAGGGGGACTGAAGCTTTCTTT. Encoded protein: CDIRGTEAFF.

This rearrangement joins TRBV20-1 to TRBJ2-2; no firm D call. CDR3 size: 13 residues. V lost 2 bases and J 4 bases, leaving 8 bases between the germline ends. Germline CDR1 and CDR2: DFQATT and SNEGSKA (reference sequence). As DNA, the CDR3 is TGCAGTGCTAGAAAAGCCGGCACCGGGGAGCTGTTTTTT. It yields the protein CSARKAGTGELFF.

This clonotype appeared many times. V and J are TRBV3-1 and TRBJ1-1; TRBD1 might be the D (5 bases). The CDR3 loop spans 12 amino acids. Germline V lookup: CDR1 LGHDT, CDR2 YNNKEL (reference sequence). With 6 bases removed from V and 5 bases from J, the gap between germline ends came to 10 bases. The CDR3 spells CASRAGRTEAFF. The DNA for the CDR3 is TGTGCCAGCAGAGCAGGGAGAACTGAAGCTTTCTTT.

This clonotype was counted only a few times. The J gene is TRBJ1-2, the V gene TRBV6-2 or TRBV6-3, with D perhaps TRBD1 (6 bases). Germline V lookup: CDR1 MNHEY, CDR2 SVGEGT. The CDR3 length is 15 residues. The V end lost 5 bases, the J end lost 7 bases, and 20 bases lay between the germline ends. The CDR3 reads CASSDYPDRFGGYTF. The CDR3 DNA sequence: TGTGCCAGCAGTGACTATCCTGACAGGTTTGGTGGCTACACCTTC.

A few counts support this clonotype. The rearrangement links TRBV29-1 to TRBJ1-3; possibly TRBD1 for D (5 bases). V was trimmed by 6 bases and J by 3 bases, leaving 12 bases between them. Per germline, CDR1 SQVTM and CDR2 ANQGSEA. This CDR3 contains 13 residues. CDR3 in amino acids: CSVHGGVGNTIYF. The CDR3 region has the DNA TGCAGCGTGCATGGGGGTGTTGGAAACACCATATATTTT.

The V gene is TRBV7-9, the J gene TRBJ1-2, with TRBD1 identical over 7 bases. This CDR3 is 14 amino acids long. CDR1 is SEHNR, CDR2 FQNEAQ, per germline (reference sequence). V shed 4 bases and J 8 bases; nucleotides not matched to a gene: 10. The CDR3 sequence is CASSSIQGRRGYTF. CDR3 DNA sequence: TGTGCCAGCAGCTCCATACAGGGGCGACGAGGCTACACCTTC.

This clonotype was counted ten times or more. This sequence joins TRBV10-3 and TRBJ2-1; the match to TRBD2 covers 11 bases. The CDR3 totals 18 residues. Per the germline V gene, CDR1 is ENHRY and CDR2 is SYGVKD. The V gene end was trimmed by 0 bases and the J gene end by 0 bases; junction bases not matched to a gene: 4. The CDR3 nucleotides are TGTGCCATCAGTGAGTCGGCTAGCGGGAGGAGCTCCTACAATGAGCAGTTCTTC. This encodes CAISESASGRSSYNEQFF.

CDR3 sequence reads: CASSLRPRGEQYF. The CDR3 DNA reads as TGTGCCAGCAGCTTAAGACCGCGAGGGGAGCAGTACTTC. The rearrangement joins TRBV7-3 to TRBJ2-7; D is perhaps TRBD2 (5 bases). This CDR3 region has 13 residues. V shed 1 base and J shed 7 bases, with 11 bases lying between them. Germline-derived CDR1 and CDR2 are SGHTA and FQGTGA.